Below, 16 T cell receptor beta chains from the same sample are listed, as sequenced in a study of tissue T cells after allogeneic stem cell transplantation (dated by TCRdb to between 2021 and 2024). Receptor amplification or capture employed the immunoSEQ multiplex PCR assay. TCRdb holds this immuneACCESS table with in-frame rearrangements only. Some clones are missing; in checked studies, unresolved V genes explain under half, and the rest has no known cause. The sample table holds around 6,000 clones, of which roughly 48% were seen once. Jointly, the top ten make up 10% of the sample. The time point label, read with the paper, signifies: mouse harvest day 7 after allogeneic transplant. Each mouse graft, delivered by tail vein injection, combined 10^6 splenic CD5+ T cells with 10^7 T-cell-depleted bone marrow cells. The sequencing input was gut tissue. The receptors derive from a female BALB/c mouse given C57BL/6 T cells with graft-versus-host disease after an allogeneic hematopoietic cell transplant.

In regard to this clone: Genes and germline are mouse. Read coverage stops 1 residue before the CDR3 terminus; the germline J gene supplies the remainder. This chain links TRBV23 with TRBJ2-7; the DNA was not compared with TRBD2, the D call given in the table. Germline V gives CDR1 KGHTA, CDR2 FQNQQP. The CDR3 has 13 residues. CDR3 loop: CSSSQGLSYEQYF. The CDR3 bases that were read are TGCTCCAGCAGTCAAGGACTTTCCTATGAACAGTAC. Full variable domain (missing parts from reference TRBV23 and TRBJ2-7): DAAVTQKPRYLIKMKGQEAEMKCIPEKGHTAVFWYQQKQSKELKFLIYFQNQQPLDQIDMVKERFSAVCPSSSLCSLGIRTCEAEDSALYLCSSSQGLSYEQYFGPGTRLTVL.

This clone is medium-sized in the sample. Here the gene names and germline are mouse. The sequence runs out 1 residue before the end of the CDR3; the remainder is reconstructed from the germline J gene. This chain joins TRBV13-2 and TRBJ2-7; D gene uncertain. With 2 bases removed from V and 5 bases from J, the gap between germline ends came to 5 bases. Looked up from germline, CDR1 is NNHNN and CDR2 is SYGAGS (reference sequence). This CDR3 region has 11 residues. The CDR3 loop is CASGDNDEQYF. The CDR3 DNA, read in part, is TGTGCCAGCGGTGACAACGATGAACAGTAC.

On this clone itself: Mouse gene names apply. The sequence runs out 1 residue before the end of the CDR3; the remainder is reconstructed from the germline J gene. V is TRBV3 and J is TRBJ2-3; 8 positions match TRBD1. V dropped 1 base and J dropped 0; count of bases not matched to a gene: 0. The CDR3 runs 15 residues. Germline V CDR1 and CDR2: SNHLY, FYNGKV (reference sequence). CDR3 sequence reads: CASSLGTGSAETLYF. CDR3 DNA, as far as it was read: TGTGCCAGCAGCTTAGGGACAGGGAGTGCAGAAACGCTGTAT.

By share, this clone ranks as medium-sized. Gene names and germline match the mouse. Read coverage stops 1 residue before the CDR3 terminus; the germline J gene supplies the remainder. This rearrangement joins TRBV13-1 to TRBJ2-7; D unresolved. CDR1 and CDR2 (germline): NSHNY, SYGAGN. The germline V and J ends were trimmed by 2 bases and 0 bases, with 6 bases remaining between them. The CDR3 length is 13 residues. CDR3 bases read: TGTGCCAGCAGTGACAGGAGCTCCTATGAACAGTAC. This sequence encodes CASSDRSSYEQY. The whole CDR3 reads CASSDRSSYEQYF.

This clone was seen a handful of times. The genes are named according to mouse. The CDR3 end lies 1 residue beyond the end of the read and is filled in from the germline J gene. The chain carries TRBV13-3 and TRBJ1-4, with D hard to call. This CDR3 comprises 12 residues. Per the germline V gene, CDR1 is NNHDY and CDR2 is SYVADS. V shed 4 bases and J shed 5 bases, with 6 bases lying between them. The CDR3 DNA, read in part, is TGTGCCAGCAGTCCGGGGAACGAAAGATTATTT. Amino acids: CASSPGNERLF. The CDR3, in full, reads CASSPGNERLFF.

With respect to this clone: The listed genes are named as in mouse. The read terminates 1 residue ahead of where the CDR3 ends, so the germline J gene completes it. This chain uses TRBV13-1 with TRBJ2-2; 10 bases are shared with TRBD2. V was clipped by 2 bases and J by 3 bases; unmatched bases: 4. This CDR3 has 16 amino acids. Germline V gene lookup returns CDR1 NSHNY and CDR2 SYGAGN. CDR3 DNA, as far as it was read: TGTGCCAGCAGTGACTGGGGGGGCGCGGACACCGGGCAGCTCTAC. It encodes CASSDWGGADTGQLY. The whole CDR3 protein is CASSDWGGADTGQLYF.

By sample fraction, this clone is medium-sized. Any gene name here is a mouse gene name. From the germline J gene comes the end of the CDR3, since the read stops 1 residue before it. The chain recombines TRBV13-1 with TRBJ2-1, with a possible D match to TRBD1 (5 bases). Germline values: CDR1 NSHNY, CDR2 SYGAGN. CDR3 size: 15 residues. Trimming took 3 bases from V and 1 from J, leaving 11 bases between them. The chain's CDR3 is CASSALPGNYAEQFF. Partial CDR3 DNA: TGTGCCAGCAGTGCCCTCCCAGGGAACTATGCTGAGCAGTTC.

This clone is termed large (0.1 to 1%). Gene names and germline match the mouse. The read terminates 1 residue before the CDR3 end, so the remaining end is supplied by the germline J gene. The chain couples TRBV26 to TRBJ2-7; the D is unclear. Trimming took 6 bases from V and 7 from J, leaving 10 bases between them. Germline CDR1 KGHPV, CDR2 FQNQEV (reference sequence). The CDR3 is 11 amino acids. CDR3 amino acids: CASSAPGEQYF. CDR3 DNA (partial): TGTGCCAGCAGCGCCCCGGGGGAACAGTAC.

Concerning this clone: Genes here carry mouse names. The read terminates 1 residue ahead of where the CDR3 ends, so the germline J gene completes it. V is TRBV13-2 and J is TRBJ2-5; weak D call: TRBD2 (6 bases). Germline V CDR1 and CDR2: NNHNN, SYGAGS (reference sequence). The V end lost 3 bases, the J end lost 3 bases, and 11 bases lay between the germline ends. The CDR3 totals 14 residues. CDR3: CASGGPGLQDTQYF. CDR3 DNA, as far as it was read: TGTGCCAGCGGTGGGCCGGGACTACAAGACACCCAGTAC.

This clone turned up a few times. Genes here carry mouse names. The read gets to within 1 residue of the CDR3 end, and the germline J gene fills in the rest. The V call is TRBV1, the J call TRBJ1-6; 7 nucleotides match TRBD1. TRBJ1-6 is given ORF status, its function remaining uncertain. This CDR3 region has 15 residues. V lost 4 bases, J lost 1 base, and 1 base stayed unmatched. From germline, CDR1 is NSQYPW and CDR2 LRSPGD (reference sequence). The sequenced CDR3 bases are TGCACCTGCAGTGGGGGACAGTCCTATAATTCGCCCCTCTAC. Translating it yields CTCSGGQSYNSPLY. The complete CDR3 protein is CTCSGGQSYNSPLYF.

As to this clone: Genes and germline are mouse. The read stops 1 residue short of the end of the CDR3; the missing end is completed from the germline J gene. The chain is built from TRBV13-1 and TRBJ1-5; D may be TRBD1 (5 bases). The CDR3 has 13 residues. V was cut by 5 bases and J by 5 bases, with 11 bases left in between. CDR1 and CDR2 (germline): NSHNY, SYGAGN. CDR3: CASSPGGYQAPLF. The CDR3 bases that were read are TGTGCCAGCAGCCCGGGGGGGTACCAGGCTCCGCTT. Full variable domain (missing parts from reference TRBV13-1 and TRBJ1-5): EAAVTQSPRNKVTVTGGNVTLSCRQTNSHNYMYWYRQDTGHGLRLIHYSYGAGNLRIGDVPDGYKATRTTQEDFFLLLELASPSQTSLYFCASSPGGYQAPLFGEGTRLSVL.

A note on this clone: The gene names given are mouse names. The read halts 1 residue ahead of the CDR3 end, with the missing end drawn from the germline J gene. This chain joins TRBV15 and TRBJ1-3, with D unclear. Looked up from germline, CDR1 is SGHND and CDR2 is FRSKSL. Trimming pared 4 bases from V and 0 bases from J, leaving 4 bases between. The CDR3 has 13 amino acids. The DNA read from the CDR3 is TGTGCCAGCAGTTCAAATTCTGGAAATACGCTCTAT. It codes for CASSSNSGNTLY. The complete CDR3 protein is CASSSNSGNTLYF. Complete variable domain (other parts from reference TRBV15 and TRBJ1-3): DAGVTQTPRHEVAEKGQTIILKCEPVSGHNDLFWYRQTKIQGLELLSYFRSKSLMEDGGAFKDRFKAEMLNSSFSTLKIQPTEPKDSAVYLCASSSNSGNTLYFGEGSRLIVV.

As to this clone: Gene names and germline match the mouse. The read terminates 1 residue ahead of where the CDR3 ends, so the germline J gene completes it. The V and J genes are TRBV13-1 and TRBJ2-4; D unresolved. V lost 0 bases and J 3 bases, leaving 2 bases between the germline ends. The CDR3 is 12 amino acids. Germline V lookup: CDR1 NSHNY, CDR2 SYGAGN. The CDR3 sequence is CASSDGQNTLYF. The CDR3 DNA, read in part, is TGTGCCAGCAGTGATGGACAAAACACCTTGTAC.

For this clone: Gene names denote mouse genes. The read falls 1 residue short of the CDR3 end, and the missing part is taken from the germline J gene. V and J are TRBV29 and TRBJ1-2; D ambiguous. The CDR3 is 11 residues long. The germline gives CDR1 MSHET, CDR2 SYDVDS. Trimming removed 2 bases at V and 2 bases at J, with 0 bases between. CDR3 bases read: TGTGCTAGCAGTTTAAACTCCGACTACACC. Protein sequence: CASSLNSDYT. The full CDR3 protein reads CASSLNSDYTF. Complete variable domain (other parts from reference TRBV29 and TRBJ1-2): DMKVTQMPRYLIKRMGENVLLECGQDMSHETMYWYRQDPGLGLQLIYISYDVDSNSEGDIPKGYRVSRKKREHFSLILDSAKTNQTSVYFCASSLNSDYTFGSGTRLLVI.

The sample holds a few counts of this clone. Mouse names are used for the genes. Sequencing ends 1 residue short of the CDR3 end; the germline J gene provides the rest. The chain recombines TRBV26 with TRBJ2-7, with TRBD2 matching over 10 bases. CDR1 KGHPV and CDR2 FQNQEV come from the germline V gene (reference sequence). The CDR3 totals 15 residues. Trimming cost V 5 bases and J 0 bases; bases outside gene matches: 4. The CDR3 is CASSKGLGSSYEQYF. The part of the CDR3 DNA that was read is TGTGCCAGCAGTAAGGGACTGGGGAGCTCCTATGAACAGTAC.

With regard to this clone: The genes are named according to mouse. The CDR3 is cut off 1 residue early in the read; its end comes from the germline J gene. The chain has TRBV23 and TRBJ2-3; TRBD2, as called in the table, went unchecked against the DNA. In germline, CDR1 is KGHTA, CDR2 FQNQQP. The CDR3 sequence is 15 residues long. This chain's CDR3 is CSSSRDWGSAETLYF. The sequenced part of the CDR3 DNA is TGCTCCAGCAGCCGGGACTGGGGGAGTGCAGAAACGCTGTAT. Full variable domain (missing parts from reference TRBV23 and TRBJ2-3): DAAVTQKPRYLIKMKGQEAEMKCIPEKGHTAVFWYQQKQSKELKFLIYFQNQQPLDQIDMVKERFSAVCPSSSLCSLGIRTCEAEDSALYLCSSSRDWGSAETLYFGSGTRLTVL.